This T cell receptor (beta chain) is from a study of blood T cell repertoires in COVID-19. Study at large: Some COVID-19 samples were acute and others convalescent; all came from the United States, Italy and Spain. T cells, B-cell-depleted T cells, or PBMCs provided the cDNA or gDNA that served as material.

The V gene's germline CDR1 is MNHEY and CDR2 SMNVEV (reference sequence). The CDR3 contains 15 residues. Trimming removed 2 bases from V and 1 base from J, with 11 bases in between. As processed by the authors: Amplification with reference gene primers provided the estimates of nucleated cell counts. Repertoires were generated with immunoSEQ multiplex PCR, while TCRdb's copy carries only in-frame clones and drops some. V and J calls and clone size come straight from that table; D and trimming were deduced from the DNA. The data hold some 150,000 clones, with approximately 86% observed a single time. Input material: peripheral blood. The receptor comes from a woman aged 55-75 years with active or convalescent COVID-19. The chain combines TRBV27 with TRBJ1-1; D remains unclear. Here the CDR3 DNA reads TGTGCCAGCAGTTTAAATCCTACCCCGAACACTGAAGCTTTCTTT. Protein product: CASSLNPTPNTEAFF.